Each of the 30 T cell receptor beta chains below was sequenced from the same sample in a study of cytomegalovirus exposure and HLA in healthy donors. The PCR employed 60 Vbeta primers together with 13 Jbeta primers. Data came from immunoSEQ multiplex PCR; TCRdb stores just in-frame clones and leaves some out. The sample contains about 190,000 clones, 75% to 90% of which appear only once. What was sequenced was PBMCs. The receptors were gathered from a boy between 2 and 15 years old in good health and CMV-seronegative.

The chain joins TRBV2 to TRBJ1-6; a possible D gene is TRBD1 (6 bases). This CDR3 comprises 11 residues. Deletions cut 9 bases from V and 7 bases from J, with 7 bases between. Germline CDR1 and CDR2: SNHLY and FYNNEI. CDR3 sequence: CASTGNSPLHF. Here the CDR3 DNA reads TGTGCCAGTACAGGGAATTCACCCCTCCACTTT. Using reference TRBV2 and TRBJ1-6 for the parts outside the CDR3, the full variable domain is EPEVTQTPSHQVTQMGQEVILRCVPISNHLYFYWYRQILGQKVEFLVSFYNNEISEKSEIFDDQFSVERPDGSNFTLKIRSTKLEDSAMYFCASTGNSPLHFGNGTRLTVT.

J is TRBJ2-1 and V is TRBV28; 11 bases map to TRBD2. Germline assignment: CDR1 MDHEN and CDR2 SYDVKM. The CDR3 extends over 15 amino acids. V lost 6 bases and J lost 0; bases outside the gene matches: 1. CDR3 DNA sequence: TGTGCCAGCAGGACTAGCGGGGTCTCCTACAATGAGCAGTTCTTC. Translated, it gives CASRTSGVSYNEQFF.

This clone has only a few counts. The chain links TRBV6-6 to TRBJ2-7, with 10 bases identical to TRBD2. The CDR3 is 16 residues long. The V segment lost 6 bases and the J segment 2 bases; nucleotides outside the gene matches: 10. Looked up from germline, CDR1 is MNHNY and CDR2 is SVGAGI (reference sequence). CDR3 nucleotide sequence: TGTGCCAGCAGGCACACTAGCGGGGAGAGGACCTACGAGCAGTACTTC. Translation gives CASRHTSGERTYEQYF.

CDR3 amino acids: CASSGGPNTGELFF. In nucleotides, the CDR3 is TGTGCCAGCAGCGGGGGGCCTAACACCGGGGAGCTGTTTTTT. The gene calls are TRBV28 and TRBJ2-2; possible D gene TRBD2, 7 bases. This CDR3 spans 14 amino acids. V was cut by 6 bases and J by 2 bases, with 10 bases left in between. The V gene's germline CDR1 is MDHEN and CDR2 SYDVKM.

The CDR3 sequence: CSVGGGYDGYGYTF. The CDR3 bases are TGCAGCGTTGGGGGAGGGTATGATGGCTATGGCTACACCTTC. The chain employs TRBV29-1 and TRBJ1-2; D is unresolved. Trimming pared 4 bases from V and 4 bases from J, leaving 16 bases between. In germline, CDR1 is SQVTM, CDR2 ANQGSEA. This CDR3 is built from 14 residues.

This clone was seen a handful of times. The V gene is TRBV7-6, the J gene TRBJ2-1; D is undetermined. The germline V gene has CDR1 SGHVS and CDR2 FNYEAQ. This CDR3 region has 13 residues. V gave up 2 bases and J gave up 7 bases, with 9 bases separating them. CDR3 residues: CASSLQEPNEQFF. The DNA of the CDR3 is TGTGCCAGCAGCTTACAGGAACCTAATGAGCAGTTCTTC. Using reference TRBV7-6 and TRBJ2-1 for the parts outside the CDR3, the full variable domain is GAGVSQSPRYKVTKRGQDVALRCDPISGHVSLYWYRQALGQGPEFLTYFNYEAQQDKSGLPNDRFSAERPEGSISTLTIQRTEQRDSAMYRCASSLQEPNEQFFGPGTRLTVL.

This clone was detected once. At one end the junction does not follow the germline gene, possibly because of a read error. The chain carries TRBV7-9 and TRBJ1-5; no clear D. Germline CDR1 is SEHNR and CDR2 is FQNEAQ (reference sequence). The CDR3 is 14 amino acids. The CDR3 sequence: CSSSPDSLDQPQHF. The CDR3, as DNA: TGTTCCAGCAGCCCTGACTCTCTCGATCAGCCCCAGCATTTT.

This chain uses TRBV6-5 with TRBJ2-3; 11 positions agree with TRBD1. This CDR3 comprises 13 residues. J was trimmed by 9 bases and V by 7 bases; bases with no gene match: 6. CDR1 and CDR2 (germline): MNHEY, SVGAGI. The CDR3 sequence: CASTPGTGGTQYF. DNA for the CDR3: TGTGCCAGCACCCCCGGGACAGGGGGAACGCAGTATTTT.

This chain connects TRBV6-1 to TRBJ2-2, with TRBD2 identical over 9 bases. Germline V gene data show CDR1 as MNHNS and CDR2 as SASEGT. J lost 6 bases, V lost 1 base, and 9 bases had no gene match. This CDR3 region has 17 residues. For the CDR3, the DNA is TGTGCCAGCAGTGAAGACCCACTGGCGGGGGGGCCCGGGGAGCTGTTTTTT. The encoded protein is CASSEDPLAGGPGELFF.

This clone was seen more than once but under ten times. The chain joins TRBV5-4 to TRBJ2-7; D might be TRBD1 (6 bases). Germline CDR1 is SGHNT and CDR2 is YYREEE (reference sequence). V was shortened by 2 bases and J by 1 base, with 7 bases between the two germline ends. CDR3 length equals 13 residues. The chain's CDR3 is CASSLQGSYEQYF. The CDR3 bases are TGTGCCAGCAGCTTACAGGGATCCTACGAGCAGTACTTC.

The J gene is TRBJ2-1, the V gene TRBV28, with D unclear. The CDR3 extends over 14 amino acids. V lost 5 bases and J 2 bases, leaving 10 bases between the germline ends. Germline CDR1 MDHEN, CDR2 SYDVKM. The CDR3 nucleotides are TGTGCCAGCAGTCCCCCGGGTACCTACAATGAGCAGTTCTTC. Translation gives CASSPPGTYNEQFF.

The genes are TRBV6-1 and TRBJ2-5; maybe TRBD1 (5 bases). The CDR3 has 15 residues. Germline V gene lookup returns CDR1 MNHNS and CDR2 SASEGT. With 5 bases removed from V and 0 bases from J, the gap between germline ends came to 13 bases. The CDR3 is CASSRTPEYQETQYF. The CDR3 DNA reads TGTGCCAGCAGTCGGACACCTGAGTACCAAGAGACCCAGTACTTC.

The chain joins TRBV28 to TRBJ1-3; 7 nucleotides match TRBD1. V trimming: 4 bases; J trimming: 7 bases; junction bases outside the gene matches: 7. Germline lookup yields CDR1 MDHEN and CDR2 SYDVKM. CDR3 size: 14 residues. DNA of the CDR3: TGTGCCAGCAGTTACTACAGGGGTGGTAACACCATATATTTT. This encodes CASSYYRGGNTIYF. Supplemented by reference TRBV28 and TRBJ1-3, the full variable domain reads DVKVTQSSRYLVKRTGEKVFLECVQDMDHENMFWYRQDPGLGLRLIYFSYDVKMKEKGDIPEGYSVSREKKERFSLILESASTNQTSMYLCASSYYRGGNTIYFGEGSWLTVV.

The sample holds a few counts of this clone. The V and J genes are TRBV2 and TRBJ1-1; D is perhaps TRBD1 (6 bases). Germline CDR1 SNHLY, CDR2 FYNNEI. The ends were cut back, 10 bases at V and 2 bases at J, with 14 bases in the middle. This CDR3 is built from 13 residues. The CDR3 nucleotides read TGTGCCACGCAGGACAGTCGAAACACTGAAGCTTTCTTT. It yields the protein CATQDSRNTEAFF.

The V call is TRBV27, the J call TRBJ2-5; 9 bases are a match to TRBD1. The J call may be mistaken, given a closer DNA end match to TRBJ2-7. There are 16 residues in the CDR3. Germline V gene data show CDR1 as MNHEY and CDR2 as SMNVEV (reference sequence). As DNA, the CDR3 is TGTGCCAGCAGCCGAAATTTTGGACAGGGGTACTACGAGCAGTACTTC. This encodes CASSRNFGQGYYEQYF.

This clone was detected only a few times. The V gene is TRBV5-1, the J gene TRBJ2-3; 10 positions agree with TRBD1. Germline V gene data show CDR1 as SGHRS and CDR2 as YFSETQ. V gave up 4 bases and J gave up 5 bases; unmatched junction bases: 4. CDR3 length equals 14 residues. This CDR3 reads CASSRDRGGDTQYF. CDR3 DNA sequence: TGCGCCAGCAGCCGGGACAGGGGTGGAGATACGCAGTATTTT.

This chain uses TRBV29-1 with TRBJ2-3; TRBD1 might be the D (6 bases). CDR1 SQVTM and CDR2 ANQGSEA come from the germline V gene. V shed 4 bases and J shed 0 bases, with 11 bases lying between them. The length of the CDR3 is 14 residues. The CDR3: CSVGQGMSTDTQYF. Here the CDR3 DNA reads TGCAGCGTTGGCCAGGGGATGAGCACAGATACGCAGTATTTT.

This rearrangement joins TRBV28 to TRBJ1-2, with TRBD1 as a possible D gene (5 bases). Trimming removed 4 bases from V and 0 bases from J, with 15 bases in between. CDR3 length: 16 amino acids. Per the germline V gene, CDR1 is MDHEN and CDR2 is SYDVKM. DNA of the CDR3: TGTGCCAGCAGTTCACCCGGGGGATCCGCTAACTATGGCTACACCTTC. The encoded protein is CASSSPGGSANYGYTF.

The gene calls are TRBV7-3 and TRBJ2-3, with 13 nucleotides matching TRBD2. The CDR3 length is 15 residues. The J segment lost 8 bases and the V segment lost 4 bases, leaving 6 bases of the junction unmatched. The V gene's germline CDR1 is SGHTA and CDR2 FQGTGA. The CDR3: CASSSGTSGTGTQYF. The CDR3 DNA sequence: TGTGCCAGCAGCTCGGGGACTAGCGGGACCGGTACGCAGTATTTT.

This clone was seen a single time. The chain links TRBV28 to TRBJ1-2; the match to TRBD1 covers 10 bases. Unmatched junction bases numbered 11, after V lost 11 bases and J lost 8 bases. Germline CDR1 is MDHEN and CDR2 is SYDVKM. This CDR3 is 13 amino acids long. This chain's CDR3 is CAVIGDRGRGYTF. CDR3 DNA: TGTGCCGTGATAGGGGACAGGGGCCGGGGCTACACCTTC.

The chain is built from TRBV7-6 and TRBJ2-1; 8 bases map to TRBD2. Germline trimming cut 4 bases from V and 4 bases from J; bases unmatched to any gene: 6. CDR3 length: 15 residues. CDR1 and CDR2 (germline): SGHVS, FNYEAQ. CDR3 sequence (DNA): TGTGCCAGCAGCTCCTCTAGCGGGTCGTACAATGAGCAGTTCTTC. It is translated as CASSSSSGSYNEQFF.

This clone showed up just once. The chain uses TRBV7-9 and TRBJ1-2; 8 bases are shared with TRBD1. CDR1 is SEHNR and CDR2 is FQNEAQ in the germline V gene (reference sequence). The CDR3 runs to 16 residues. V shed 4 bases and J 8 bases; nucleotides not matched to a gene: 15. The CDR3 DNA follows: TGTGCCAGCAGCTCACGGGAGTCGACAGGGGAGCCGGGCTACACCTTC. Amino acid sequence: CASSSRESTGEPGYTF.

CDR3 protein: CASSQEAGGLNPYYNEQFF. CDR3 sequence (DNA): TGTGCCAGCAGCCAGGAAGCGGGGGGACTCAACCCTTACTACAATGAGCAGTTCTTC. The chain carries TRBV4-2 and TRBJ2-1, with TRBD2 matching 9 bases. Germline CDR1 LGHNA, CDR2 YNFKEQ. This CDR3 region has 19 residues. With V trimmed by 3 bases and J by 3 bases, 15 bases remained unmatched.

The J gene is TRBJ2-1, the V gene TRBV6-4; 9 bases are a match to TRBD2. In germline, CDR1 is MRHNA, CDR2 SNTAGT. The CDR3 is made up of 16 amino acids. Trimming took 2 bases from V and 5 from J; bases not matched to a gene: 7. The CDR3 spells CASSDVASGIHNEQFF. The CDR3 DNA reads as TGTGCCAGCAGTGACGTAGCTAGCGGGATCCACAATGAGCAGTTCTTC.

This chain links TRBV5-1 with TRBJ2-1, with 12 bases fitting TRBD2. Trimming took 5 bases from V and 6 from J; bases not matched to a gene: 3. This CDR3 is built from 14 residues. Germline CDR1 and CDR2: SGHRS and YFSETQ. CDR3 amino acids: CASRGLAGSNEQFF. In DNA, the CDR3 is TGCGCCAGCAGAGGACTAGCGGGGAGCAATGAGCAGTTCTTC.

The chain has TRBV6-4 and TRBJ1-1; tentative D call: TRBD1 (6 bases). Germline V gene data show CDR1 as MRHNA and CDR2 as SNTAGT. This CDR3 comprises 16 residues. The V end was cut by 6 bases, the J end by 2 bases, with 19 bases between. Here the CDR3 reads CASRLLTGTLNTEAFF. CDR3 in DNA: TGTGCCAGCAGACTCCTTACCGGGACACTTAACACTGAAGCTTTCTTT.

The chain recombines TRBV28 with TRBJ2-7, with D unclear. This CDR3 spans 11 amino acids. V was trimmed by 5 bases and J by 4 bases, leaving 6 bases between them. Germline V gene lookup returns CDR1 MDHEN and CDR2 SYDVKM. The CDR3 nucleotides are TGTGCCAGCAGTCTCCAGTACGAGCAGTACTTC. Its translation: CASSLQYEQYF. Full variable domain (remainder filled in from reference TRBV28 and TRBJ2-7): DVKVTQSSRYLVKRTGEKVFLECVQDMDHENMFWYRQDPGLGLRLIYFSYDVKMKEKGDIPEGYSVSREKKERFSLILESASTNQTSMYLCASSLQYEQYFGPGTRLTVT.

This chain links TRBV7-2 with TRBJ2-5, with 8 bases matching TRBD1. Germline V gene sequence: CDR1 SGHTA, CDR2 FQGNSA. There are 14 residues in the CDR3. V gave up 3 bases and J gave up 2 bases; unmatched junction bases: 2. The CDR3 nucleotides read TGTGCCAGCAGCTTCAGGGGGCCGCAAGAGACCCAGTACTTC. This encodes CASSFRGPQETQYF.

Regarding this clone: An end of the junction does not agree with germline; a read error may underlie this. The chain recombines TRBV10-2 with TRBJ2-3; 10 nucleotides align to TRBD2. Germline V gives CDR1 WSHSY, CDR2 SAAADI. This CDR3 spans 15 amino acids. CDR3 sequence reads: CASSGHQREGPGSRF. Written as DNA, the CDR3 is TGCGCCAGCAGTGGTCATCAGCGGGAGGGCCCCGGGAGTAGGTTC.

The chain employs TRBV29-1 and TRBJ2-6; 8 bases align to TRBD1. This CDR3 comprises 16 residues. With V trimmed by 5 bases and J by 0 bases, 6 bases remained unmatched. Germline CDR1 reads SQVTM; CDR2 reads ANQGSEA. In DNA, the CDR3 is TGCAGCGTTACGGACAGGGACCTCTCTGGGGCCAACGTCCTGACTTTC. Its protein is CSVTDRDLSGANVLTF.